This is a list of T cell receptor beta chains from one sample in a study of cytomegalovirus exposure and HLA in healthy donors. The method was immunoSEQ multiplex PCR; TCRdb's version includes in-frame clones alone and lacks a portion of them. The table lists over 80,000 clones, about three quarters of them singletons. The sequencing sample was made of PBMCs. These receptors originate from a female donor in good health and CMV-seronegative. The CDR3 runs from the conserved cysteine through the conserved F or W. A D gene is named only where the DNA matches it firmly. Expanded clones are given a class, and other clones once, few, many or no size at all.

cdr3_aa: CASSEVVVREQYF
cdr3_nt: TGTGCCAGCAGTGAAGTGGTAGTGCGGGAGCAGTACTTC
v_call: TRBV6-1
d_call: .
j_call: TRBJ2-7
clone_size: .

cdr3_aa: CANRDIRNNEQFF
cdr3_nt: TGTGCCAACCGGGACATTAGGAACAATGAGCAGTTCTTC
v_call: TRBV5-4
d_call: .
j_call: TRBJ2-1
clone_size: once

cdr3_aa: CASSSSPTDRVHGYTF
cdr3_nt: TGTGCCAGCAGCTCAAGCCCCACGGACAGGGTCCATGGCTACACCTTC
v_call: TRBV5-4
d_call: TRBD1
j_call: TRBJ1-2
clone_size: .

cdr3_aa: CSVANGNQPQHF
cdr3_nt: TGCAGCGTTGCTAACGGCAATCAGCCCCAGCATTTT
v_call: TRBV29-1
d_call: .
j_call: TRBJ1-5
clone_size: .

cdr3_aa: CASSETGDYGYTF
cdr3_nt: TGTGCCAGCAGTGAAACAGGGGACTATGGCTACACCTTC
v_call: TRBV6-1
d_call: TRBD1
j_call: TRBJ1-2
clone_size: .

cdr3_aa: CASSLADRANQPQHF
cdr3_nt: TGTGCCAGCAGCTTGGCCGACAGGGCCAATCAGCCCCAGCATTTT
v_call: TRBV5-8
d_call: TRBD1
j_call: TRBJ1-5
clone_size: .

cdr3_aa: CASSQPGQPYEQYF
cdr3_nt: TGCGCCAGCAGCCAACCAGGACAGCCCTACGAGCAGTACTTC
v_call: TRBV5-1
d_call: .
j_call: TRBJ2-7
clone_size: .

cdr3_aa: CASSLSTGSGSYGYTF
cdr3_nt: TGTGCCAGCAGTTTATCGACAGGGTCGGGGAGCTATGGCTACACCTTC
v_call: TRBV27
d_call: TRBD1
j_call: TRBJ1-2
clone_size: once

cdr3_aa: CSVESQGALGQFF
cdr3_nt: TGCAGCGTTGAGTCACAGGGGGCATTGGGGCAGTTCTTC
v_call: TRBV29-1
d_call: TRBD1
j_call: TRBJ2-1
clone_size: .

cdr3_aa: CASSFSFTGELFF
cdr3_nt: TGTGCCAGCAGCTTCTCTTTCACCGGGGAGCTGTTTTTT
v_call: TRBV7-9
d_call: .
j_call: TRBJ2-2
clone_size: .

cdr3_aa: CASSLWGNGYTF
cdr3_nt: TGTGCCAGCAGCTTATGGGGCAATGGCTACACCTTC
v_call: TRBV7-9
d_call: .
j_call: TRBJ1-2
clone_size: .

cdr3_aa: CASSRTASYNEQFF
cdr3_nt: TGTGCCAGCAGTCGGACAGCCTCCTACAATGAGCAGTTCTTC
v_call: TRBV6-5
d_call: .
j_call: TRBJ2-1
clone_size: once